This T cell receptor (beta chain) came from a study of blood T cell repertoires in COVID-19. Background on the study: The United States, Italy and Spain were the sources of the acute and convalescent COVID-19 samples.

The data were produced by immunoSEQ multiplex PCR, yet TCRdb's version contains in-frame clones alone and is incomplete. The sample consists of fewer than 200,000 clones, about 86% of them appearing once. V was shortened by 2 bases and J by 2 bases, with 7 bases between the two germline ends. Germline V CDR1 and CDR2: GTSNPN, SVGIG (reference sequence). The CDR3 runs to 14 residues. This chain uses TRBV30 with TRBJ1-6; TRBD1 might be the D (6 bases). The receptor's source is a man between 65 and 80 years old with active or convalescent COVID-19. Sequencing used peripheral blood. As DNA, the CDR3 is TGTGCCTGGAGTTCAGGGGCCTATAATTCACCCCTCCACTTT. Its protein product is CAWSSGAYNSPLHF.